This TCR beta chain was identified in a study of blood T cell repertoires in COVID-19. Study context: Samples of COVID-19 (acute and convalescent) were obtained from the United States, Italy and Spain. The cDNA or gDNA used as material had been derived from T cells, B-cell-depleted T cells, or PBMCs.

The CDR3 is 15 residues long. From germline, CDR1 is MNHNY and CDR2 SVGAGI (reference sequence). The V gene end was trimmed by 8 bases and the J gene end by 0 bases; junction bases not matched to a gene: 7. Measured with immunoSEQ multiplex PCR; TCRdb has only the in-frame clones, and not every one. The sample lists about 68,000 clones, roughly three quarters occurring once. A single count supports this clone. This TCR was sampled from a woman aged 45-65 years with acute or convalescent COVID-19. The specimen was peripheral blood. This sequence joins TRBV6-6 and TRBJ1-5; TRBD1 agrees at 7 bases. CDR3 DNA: TGTGCCAGCCACGGGACAGCAAATAGCAATCAGCCCCAGCATTTT. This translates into CASHGTANSNQPQHF.